This T cell receptor (beta chain) was sequenced during a study of Graves' ophthalmopathy and Graves' hyperthyroidism. The V gene lost 5 bases and the J gene lost 8 bases, with 15 bases spanning the gap. CDR1 LNHDA and CDR2 SQIVND come from the germline V gene (reference sequence). The CDR3 is 13 residues long. At least ten counts were recorded for this clonotype. Amplification targeted the TCR beta CDR3 regions, with RNA transcripts as the source material. Scientists carried out first-round RT-PCR using HTBI primers and then a second-round multiplex PCR. TCRdb independently ran MiXCR on the multiplex PCR reads; one entry per CDR3 protein. The profile covers more than 550,000 distinct CDR3 sequences, with about 40% appearing a single time and over 2.5% taken by the ten largest.

The sample comprised peripheral blood. The chain is built from TRBV19 and TRBJ1-2; D is unclear. The clonotype was recovered from an adult man with Graves' ophthalmopathy. CDR3: CASSPLPAGGYTF. The CDR3 nucleotides are TGTGCCAGTAGTCCCCTTCCGGCGGGGGGCTACACCTTC.